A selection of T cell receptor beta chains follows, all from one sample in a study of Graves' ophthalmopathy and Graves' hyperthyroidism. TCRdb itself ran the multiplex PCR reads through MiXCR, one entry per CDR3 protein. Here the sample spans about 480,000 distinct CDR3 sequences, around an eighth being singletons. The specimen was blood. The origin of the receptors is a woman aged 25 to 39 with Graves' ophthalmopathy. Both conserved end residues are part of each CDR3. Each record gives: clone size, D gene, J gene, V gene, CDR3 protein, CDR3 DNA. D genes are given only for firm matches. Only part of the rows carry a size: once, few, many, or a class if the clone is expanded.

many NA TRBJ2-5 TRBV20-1 CSVGRTGSFRGGGTQYF TGCAGTGTCGGGCGGACAGGCAGCTTTCGCGGGGGTGGGACCCAGTACTTC
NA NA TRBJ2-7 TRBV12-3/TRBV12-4 CASRIRLGQGEQYF TGTGCCAGCAGGATCCGGTTAGGGCAGGGCGAGCAGTACTTC
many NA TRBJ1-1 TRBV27 CASSSMGSTEAFF TGTGCCAGCAGTTCTATGGGTAGCACTGAAGCTTTCTTT
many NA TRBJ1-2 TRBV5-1 CASSLVTPGAYGYTF TGCGCCAGCAGCTTGGTGACGCCCGGCGCGTATGGCTACACCTTC
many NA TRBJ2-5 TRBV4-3 CASSQDVGETQYF TGCGCCAGCAGCCAAGATGTGGGAGAGACCCAGTACTTC
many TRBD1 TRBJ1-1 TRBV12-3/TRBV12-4 CASSLSDRIAAEAFF TGTGCCAGCAGTTTATCGGACAGGATAGCGGCTGAAGCTTTCTTT
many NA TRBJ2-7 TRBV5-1 CASSGGTVSSYEQYF TGCGCCAGCAGCGGGGGGACGGTGAGCTCCTACGAGCAGTACTTC
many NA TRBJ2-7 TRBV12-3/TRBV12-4 CASTRANVYEQYF TGTGCCAGCACTCGGGCTAACGTCTACGAGCAGTACTTC
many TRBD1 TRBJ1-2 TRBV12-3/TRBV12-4 CASSLTGGLGYGYTF TGTGCCAGCAGCCTAACAGGGGGCTTGGGCTATGGCTACACCTTC
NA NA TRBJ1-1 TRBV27 CASRTVREGEAFF TGTGCCAGCAGAACGGTTCGGGAGGGTGAAGCTTTCTTT
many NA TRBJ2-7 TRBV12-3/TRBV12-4 CASSLMDRRTTSYEQYF TGTGCCAGCAGTTTAATGGACAGGAGGACTACTTCCTACGAGCAGTACTTC
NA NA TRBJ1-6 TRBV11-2 CASSLSELPLHF TGTGCCAGCAGCTTATCCGAGTTACCCCTCCACTTT
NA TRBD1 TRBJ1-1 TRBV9 CASSEDRGLNTEAFF TGTGCCAGCAGCGAAGACAGGGGGCTCAACACTGAAGCTTTCTTT
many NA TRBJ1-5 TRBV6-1 CASSETVNQPQHF TGTGCCAGCAGTGAAACGGTCAATCAGCCCCAGCATTTT
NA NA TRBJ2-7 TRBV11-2 CASSLEKGRVFYEQYF TGTGCCAGCAGCTTAGAGAAGGGCCGGGTCTTCTACGAGCAGTACTTC
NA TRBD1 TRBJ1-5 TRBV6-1 CASSRHTGEQPQHF TGTGCCAGCAGTAGGCATACAGGGGAACAGCCCCAGCATTTT
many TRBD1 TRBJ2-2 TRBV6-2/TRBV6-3 CASSSPGQGDTGELFF TGTGCCAGCAGTTCGCCGGGACAGGGAGACACCGGGGAGCTGTTTTTT
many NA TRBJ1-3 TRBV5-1 CASSTDNNSGNTIYF TGCGCCAGCAGCACCGACAACAACTCTGGAAACACCATATATTTT
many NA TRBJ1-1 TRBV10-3 CATFDAAGGTEAFF TGTGCCACCTTTGACGCAGCCGGAGGCACTGAAGCTTTCTTT
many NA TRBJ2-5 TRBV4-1 CASSPDPLASGGRTNQETQYF TGCGCCAGCAGCCCCGACCCCCTTGCGAGTGGGGGCCGAACCAACCAAGAGACCCAGTACTTC
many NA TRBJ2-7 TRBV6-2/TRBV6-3 CASSSDRDASYEQYF TGTGCCAGCAGCTCCGACCGGGACGCCTCCTACGAGCAGTACTTC
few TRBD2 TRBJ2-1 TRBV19 CASSIDRGGLAGNNEQFF TGTGCCAGTAGTATAGATCGGGGGGGACTAGCGGGCAACAATGAGCAGTTCTTC
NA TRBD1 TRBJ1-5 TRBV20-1 CSASLTGYSNQPQHF TGCAGTGCTAGCCTGACAGGGTATAGCAATCAGCCCCAGCATTTT
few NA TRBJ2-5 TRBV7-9 CASSLAGLRETQYF TGTGCCAGCAGCTTAGCCGGGCTGAGAGAGACCCAGTACTTC
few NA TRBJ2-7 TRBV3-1 CASSPRSRSGYEQYF TGTGCCAGCAGCCCTAGGAGCCGATCGGGCTACGAGCAGTACTTC
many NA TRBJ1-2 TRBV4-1 CASSQDASGYTF TGCGCCAGCAGCCAAGATGCGAGTGGCTACACCTTC
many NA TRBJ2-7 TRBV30 CAGNGRGYEQYF TGTGCCGGCAACGGGCGAGGCTACGAGCAGTACTTC
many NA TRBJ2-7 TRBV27 CASIGGREQYF TGTGCCAGCATCGGGGGTCGCGAGCAGTACTTC
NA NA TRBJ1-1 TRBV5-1 CASSFGGWNTEAFF TGCGCCAGCAGCTTTGGGGGGTGGAACACTGAAGCTTTCTTT
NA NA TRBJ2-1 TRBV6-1 CASSSGGHEQFF TGTGCCAGCAGTAGTGGGGGGCATGAGCAGTTCTTC
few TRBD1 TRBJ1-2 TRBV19 CASSANPTGTGYTF TGTGCCAGTAGTGCGAACCCGACAGGGACTGGCTACACCTTC
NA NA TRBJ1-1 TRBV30 CARRRRGEAFF TGTGCAAGGAGGAGGAGGGGTGAAGCTTTCTTT
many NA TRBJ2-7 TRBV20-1 CSAAGPSFHEQYF TGCAGTGCTGCCGGGCCATCCTTCCACGAGCAGTACTTC
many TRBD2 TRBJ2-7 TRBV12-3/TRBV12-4 CASSLARTSGSAREQYF TGTGCCAGCAGTTTAGCGCGGACTAGCGGGAGTGCTCGCGAGCAGTACTTC
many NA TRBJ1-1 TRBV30 CALGQFEAFF TGTGCCTTAGGACAATTTGAAGCTTTCTTT
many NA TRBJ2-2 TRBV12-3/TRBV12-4 CASSLVRVEGAEVGHTGELFF TGTGCCAGCAGTTTAGTCCGGGTGGAGGGGGCAGAAGTAGGGCACACCGGGGAGCTGTTTTTT
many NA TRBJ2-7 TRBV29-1 CSVEEEGSYEQYF TGCAGCGTTGAAGAGGAGGGCTCCTACGAGCAGTACTTC
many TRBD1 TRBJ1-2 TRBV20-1 CSAYAPLGQGALTRGYTF TGCAGTGCGTACGCCCCTTTGGGACAGGGGGCCCTGACTCGGGGCTACACCTTC
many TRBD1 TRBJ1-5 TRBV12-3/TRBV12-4 CASSLGTAQPQHF TGTGCCAGCAGTCTCGGGACAGCTCAGCCCCAGCATTTT
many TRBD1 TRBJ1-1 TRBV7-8 CASSLARGGNTEAFF TGTGCCAGCAGCTTAGCCAGGGGGGGGAACACTGAAGCTTTCTTT
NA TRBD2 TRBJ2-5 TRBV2 CASSTGTSGGETQYF TGTGCCAGCAGTACCGGGACTAGCGGAGGGGAGACCCAGTACTTC
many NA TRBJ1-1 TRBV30 CAWRSGREAFF TGTGCCTGGAGGTCGGGACGTGAAGCTTTCTTT
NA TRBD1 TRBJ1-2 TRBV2 CASSIDTGELNYGYTF TGTGCCAGCAGCATAGATACAGGGGAATTAAACTATGGCTACACCTTC
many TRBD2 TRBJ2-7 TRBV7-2 CASSLRSSGAYEQYF TGTGCCAGCAGCCTCCGGTCTAGCGGCGCCTACGAGCAGTACTTC
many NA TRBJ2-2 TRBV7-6 CASSRIYQGGELFF TGTGCCAGCAGCCGAATATACCAAGGCGGGGAGCTGTTTTTT
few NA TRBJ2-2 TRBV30 CAWSGVNTGELFF TGTGCCTGGAGCGGGGTGAACACCGGGGAGCTGTTTTTT
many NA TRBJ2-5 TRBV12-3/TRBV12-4 CASSNREAETQYF TGTGCCAGCAGCAATCGCGAGGCAGAGACCCAGTACTTC
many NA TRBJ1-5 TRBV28 CASKLYAISNQPQHF TGTGCCAGCAAACTATACGCAATCTCAAATCAGCCCCAGCATTTT
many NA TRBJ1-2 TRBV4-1 CASSQDPGARVYGYTF TGCGCCAGCAGCCAAGATCCCGGGGCGAGGGTCTATGGCTACACCTTC
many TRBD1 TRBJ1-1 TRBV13 CASSWGTGKAFF TGTGCCAGCAGCTGGGGGACAGGAAAAGCTTTCTTT
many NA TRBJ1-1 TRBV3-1 CASSPIGRGGTEAFF TGTGCCAGCAGCCCCATCGGTAGGGGGGGCACTGAAGCTTTCTTT
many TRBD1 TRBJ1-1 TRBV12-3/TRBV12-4 CASTNRQGPEAFF TGTGCCAGCACCAACAGACAGGGCCCTGAAGCTTTCTTT
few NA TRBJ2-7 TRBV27 CASSSSDSGTPYEQYF TGTGCCAGCAGTTCTTCCGACTCCGGGACCCCCTACGAGCAGTACTTC
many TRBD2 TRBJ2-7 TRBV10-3 CAIATSGRTEQYF TGTGCCATCGCGACTAGCGGGAGGACCGAGCAGTACTTC